This TCR beta chain was recorded in a study of response to subunit inactivated influenza vaccine. General study findings and limits: The authors offered the suggestion that each seasonal influenza vaccination recruits few new T cells.

MiXCR, applied by TCRdb to the RT-PCR reads, yields one record per CDR3 protein. The sample records about 500,000 distinct CDR3 sequences, more than 15% being singletons. The V end lost 6 bases, the J end lost 7 bases, and 12 bases lay between the germline ends. The length of the CDR3 is 12 residues. CDR1 and CDR2 from the germline V gene are SQVTM and ANQGSEA. The sample holds a few counts of this clonotype. What it binds is unknown. The chain is built from TRBV29-1 and TRBJ1-4, with D uncertain. The sequenced sample was CD4+ T cells sorted from PBMCs, obtained around 2 years after vaccination. This TCR was recovered from a man between 50 and 75 years old who received an inactivated influenza vaccine. CDR3 region: CSVSFGSEKLFF. The CDR3 nucleotides are TGCAGCGTCTCCTTCGGATCTGAAAAACTGTTTTTT. The complete variable domain, with remaining parts taken from reference TRBV29-1 and TRBJ1-4, reads SAVISQKPSRDICQRGTSLTIQCQVDSQVTMMFWYRQQPGQSLTLIATANQGSEATYESGFVIDKFPISRPNLTFSTLTVSNMSPEDSSIYLCSVSFGSEKLFFGSGTQLSVL.